The next 32 T cell receptor beta chains were all read from a single sample in a study of shared clonotypes between healthy human individuals (dated by TCRdb to 2018 to 2021). The receptor library was made with the immunoSEQ multiplex PCR assay. TCRdb obtained this table from immuneACCESS and retained in-frame rearrangements with V and J assigned. These tables miss some clones; where compared with another copy, unresolved V genes account for less than half of the shortfall, and the remainder is unexplained. Within this sample are about 2 million clones, with 90% to 95% of them counted one time only. Of the sample, 0.13% is held by the ten largest clones. Sequenced sample: naive CD4+ T cells sorted from blood. The sample's cell subset or site, from its label and the paper: CD45RA+ positively selected. The receptors shown here come from a man aged 18 to 30 in good health.

V usage is TRBV2 and J usage is TRBJ2-2, with 9 bases fitting TRBD1. CDR1 is SNHLY and CDR2 is FYNNEI in the germline V gene. CDR3 size: 13 residues. Trimming took 7 bases from V and 5 from J; bases not matched to a gene: 2. The chain's CDR3 is CASTGTGTGELFF. In nucleotides, the CDR3 is TGTGCCAGCACCGGGACAGGGACCGGGGAGCTGTTTTTT.

V gene TRBV7-6 combines with J gene TRBJ1-6; 10 bases fit TRBD1. V gave up 4 bases and J gave up 6 bases; unmatched junction bases: 3. The CDR3 runs to 15 residues. CDR1 is SGHVS and CDR2 is FNYEAQ in the germline V gene. CDR3 residues: CASSYRDRGNSPLHF. CDR3 nucleotides: TGTGCCAGCAGCTACCGGGACAGGGGTAATTCACCCCTCCACTTT. Drawing the rest from reference TRBV7-6 and TRBJ1-6, the complete variable domain is GAGVSQSPRYKVTKRGQDVALRCDPISGHVSLYWYRQALGQGPEFLTYFNYEAQQDKSGLPNDRFSAERPEGSISTLTIQRTEQRDSAMYRCASSYRDRGNSPLHFGNGTRLTVT.

This clone showed up many times. V gene TRBV30 combines with J gene TRBJ1-2; TRBD1 might be the D (5 bases). V was cut by 5 bases and J by 8 bases, with 9 bases left in between. This CDR3 comprises 10 residues. Germline V CDR1 and CDR2: GTSNPN, SVGIG (reference sequence). This CDR3 reads CAWLRGGYTF. The CDR3 DNA reads as TGTGCCTGGTTAAGGGGCGGCTACACCTTC.

The chain recombines TRBV18 with TRBJ2-3; TRBD2 matches 10 bases. This CDR3 comprises 15 residues. The V gene end was trimmed by 2 bases and the J gene end by 7 bases; junction bases not matched to a gene: 6. From germline, CDR1 is KGHSH and CDR2 LQKENI. The CDR3 here is CASSPAGLADYTQYF. The CDR3 DNA follows: TGTGCCAGCTCACCAGCAGGACTAGCGGACTATACGCAGTATTTT.

A single count supports this clone. The rearrangement uses TRBV11-3 and TRBJ2-7; TRBD1 matches 11 bases. Germline-derived CDR1 and CDR2 are SGHNT and YENEEA. J gave up 5 bases and V 4 bases, and 7 bases lay outside the gene matches. The CDR3 is 15 residues long. The CDR3 loop is CASSSEGTGGHEQYF. DNA of the CDR3: TGTGCCAGCAGCTCGGAGGGGACAGGGGGTCACGAGCAGTACTTC.

This chain uses TRBV7-8 with TRBJ2-7; 10 bases line up with TRBD2. The germline CDR1 and CDR2 sequences are SGHVS and FQNEAQ. V shed 1 base and J 3 bases; nucleotides not matched to a gene: 9. The CDR3 contains 17 residues. In DNA, the CDR3 is TGTGCCAGCAGCTTAGAATCGGTACTAGCGGGACTCTACGAGCAGTACTTC. It is translated as CASSLESVLAGLYEQYF.

This clone was detected once. The chain joins TRBV5-3 to TRBJ1-2; possible D gene TRBD1, 5 bases. TRBV5-3 is noted as an ORF with a role that remains uncertain. This CDR3 is built from 18 residues. Deletions cut 3 bases from V and 1 base from J, with 22 bases between. CDR3 DNA sequence: TGTGCCAGAAGCTACCCTCGGGGCCCCAACTATCATAACTATGGCTACACCTTC. It yields the protein CARSYPRGPNYHNYGYTF.

V is TRBV7-9 and J is TRBJ1-6, with TRBD1 as a possible D gene (5 bases). The CDR3 covers 14 residues. The V and J ends lost 5 bases and 7 bases respectively, with 12 bases between them. Germline V lookup: CDR1 SEHNR, CDR2 FQNEAQ (reference sequence). CDR3: CASSHGRANSPLHF. CDR3 nucleotides: TGTGCCAGCAGCCACGGCAGGGCAAATTCACCCCTCCACTTT.

The rearrangement uses TRBV6-1 and TRBJ2-5; TRBD2 agrees at 8 bases. Germline values: CDR1 MNHNS, CDR2 SASEGT. V was pared by 7 bases and J by 5 bases, with 9 bases of the junction left unmatched. The CDR3 extends over 14 amino acids. This chain's CDR3 is CASTTGGRKETQYF. CDR3 bases: TGTGCCAGCACCACGGGGGGGCGGAAGGAGACCCAGTACTTC.

This CDR3 reads CASSPFRGFYEQYF. CDR3 coding DNA: TGTGCCAGCAGTCCCTTCCGGGGGTTCTACGAGCAGTACTTC. The chain has TRBV28 and TRBJ2-7, with a tentative D call TRBD2 (6 bases). Between the trimmed V and J ends, which lost 5 bases and 3 bases, there was a span of 14 bases. Germline lookup yields CDR1 MDHEN and CDR2 SYDVKM. The CDR3 runs to 14 residues.

CDR3 residues: CASSATPSAATNEKLFF. CDR3 sequence (DNA): TGTGCCAGCAGTGCTACGCCTTCAGCCGCAACTAATGAAAAACTGTTTTTT. The chain is built from TRBV6-1 and TRBJ1-4; D gene uncertain. This CDR3 comprises 17 residues. Germline V gives CDR1 MNHNS, CDR2 SASEGT. Trimming stripped 4 bases from V and 0 bases from J, with 15 bases between.

For this clone: Other DNA sequences in this sample translate to the same CDR3. The CDR3 coding sequence is TGTGCCAGCAGTTTAAGACAGGGGGGTGAAAAACTGTTTTTT. It yields the protein CASSLRQGGEKLFF. The chain recombines TRBV28 with TRBJ1-4; 9 bases align to TRBD1. Germline assignment: CDR1 MDHEN and CDR2 SYDVKM. This CDR3 is built from 14 residues. Unmatched junction bases numbered 2, after V lost 2 bases and J lost 7 bases. Based on the CDR3 plus reference TRBV28 and TRBJ1-4, the full variable domain is DVKVTQSSRYLVKRTGEKVFLECVQDMDHENMFWYRQDPGLGLRLIYFSYDVKMKEKGDIPEGYSVSREKKERFSLILESASTNQTSMYLCASSLRQGGEKLFFGSGTQLSVL.

The chain carries TRBV11-2 and TRBJ1-3, with TRBD1 matching 8 bases. Trimming took 5 bases from V and 10 from J; bases not matched to a gene: 10. The germline gives CDR1 SGHAT, CDR2 FQNNGV. This CDR3 spans 14 amino acids. CDR3 in DNA: TGTGCCAGCAGCGCCGGACAGGGCCCCCTTACCATATATTTT. Its translation: CASSAGQGPLTIYF.

This clone showed up just once. The DNA for the CDR3 is TGTGCCAGCAGCCGCCCGACTAGCTCCTTTGAGCAGTTCTTC. Encoded protein: CASSRPTSSFEQFF. The rearrangement joins TRBV5-5 to TRBJ2-1; TRBD2 matches 7 bases. Trimming took 4 bases from V and 9 from J; bases not matched to a gene: 10. This CDR3 is built from 14 residues. Germline-derived CDR1 and CDR2 are SGHKS and YYEKEE (reference sequence).

The chain uses TRBV4-2 and TRBJ2-5; TRBD2 agrees at 8 bases. Germline trimming cut 4 bases from V and 5 bases from J; bases unmatched to any gene: 15. CDR1 is LGHNA and CDR2 is YNFKEQ in the germline V gene. The CDR3 extends over 17 amino acids. The chain's CDR3 is CASSPRNGGGPGETQYF. The CDR3 nucleotides read TGTGCCAGCAGCCCGAGGAACGGCGGGGGGCCGGGGGAGACCCAGTACTTC.

This clone appeared a single time. This chain links TRBV4-3 with TRBJ1-4; weak D call: TRBD1 (5 bases). V was cut by 1 base and J by 7 bases, with 16 bases left in between. The V gene's germline CDR1 is LGHNA and CDR2 YSLEER. The CDR3 length is 16 residues. The CDR3 nucleotides read TGCGCCAGCAGCCAAGCGACCGGGGTAAGGGGTGAAAAACTGTTTTTT. It encodes CASSQATGVRGEKLFF.

The chain joins TRBV4-3 to TRBJ2-1; 10 nucleotides line up with TRBD1. The germline V gene has CDR1 LGHNA and CDR2 YSLEER. The CDR3 runs 18 residues. Germline trimming cut 1 base from V and 0 bases from J; bases unmatched to any gene: 6. CDR3 DNA: TGCGCCAGCAGCCAAGGGTATTGGGACAGGGGCTCCTACAATGAGCAGTTCTTC. Amino acids: CASSQGYWDRGSYNEQFF.

CDR3 bases: TGCGCCAGCAGCTTGGACGGAATCTCCCAAGAGACCCAGTACTTC. Protein sequence: CASSLDGISQETQYF. This rearrangement joins TRBV5-1 to TRBJ2-5; D not resolved. The CDR3 sequence is 15 residues long. The germline CDR1 and CDR2 sequences are SGHRS and YFSETQ. The V gene lost 0 bases and the J gene lost 1 base, with 10 bases spanning the gap.

Concerning this clone: Other DNA sequences of this sample code for an identical CDR3. This chain connects TRBV10-1 to TRBJ1-5; D remains unclear. The CDR3 loop spans 13 amino acids. CDR1 is WNHNN and CDR2 is SYGVQD in the germline V gene (reference sequence). V was pared by 3 bases and J by 4 bases, with 7 bases between. CDR3 in amino acids: CASSENSNQPQHF. Written as DNA, the CDR3 is TGCGCCAGCAGTGAAAACAGTAATCAGCCCCAGCATTTT.

This rearrangement joins TRBV27 to TRBJ2-5, with 8 bases aligning to TRBD1. J gave up 3 bases and V 2 bases, and 8 bases lay outside the gene matches. This CDR3 is built from 16 residues. From germline, CDR1 is MNHEY and CDR2 SMNVEV (reference sequence). As DNA, the CDR3 is TGTGCCAGCAGTTTAATCGGACAGGGCAAGAAAGAGACCCAGTACTTC. Translated: CASSLIGQGKKETQYF.

As concerns this clone: The sample has other DNA sequences that encode this CDR3 too. The chain employs TRBV30 and TRBJ2-1; D is unresolved. Germline CDR1 reads GTSNPN; CDR2 reads SVGIG (reference sequence). This CDR3 comprises 14 residues. Trimming removed 0 bases at V and 3 bases at J, with 9 bases between. The CDR3 nucleotides are TGTGCCTGGAGTGTCCGGTCGGGCTACAATGAGCAGTTCTTC. Its protein product is CAWSVRSGYNEQFF.

This clone appeared a single time. The V and J genes are TRBV4-3 and TRBJ2-7; the match to TRBD1 covers 9 bases. Germline CDR1 LGHNA, CDR2 YSLEER. The CDR3 consists of 14 residues. The J segment lost 5 bases and the V segment lost 8 bases, leaving 10 bases of the junction unmatched. CDR3 nucleotide sequence: TGCGCCAGCGCTCCCGGGGACAGGGCAGACGAGCAGTACTTC. Amino acid sequence: CASAPGDRADEQYF.

This chain joins TRBV28 and TRBJ1-2; no clear D. Germline CDR1 is MDHEN and CDR2 is SYDVKM. V lost 5 bases to trimming and J lost 5 bases, with 9 bases between them. CDR3 size: 12 residues. The CDR3 sequence: CASSPGLYGYTF. Written as DNA, the CDR3 is TGTGCCAGCAGTCCTGGCCTATATGGCTACACCTTC.

The chain's CDR3 is CASSPRGAGRDTQYF. The DNA of the CDR3 is TGTGCCAGCAGCCCCCGTGGAGCGGGGAGGGATACGCAGTATTTT. This chain joins TRBV9 and TRBJ2-3; 7 positions agree with TRBD2. Trimming cost V 4 bases and J 6 bases; bases outside gene matches: 11. The length of the CDR3 is 15 residues. Germline V gene lookup returns CDR1 SGDLS and CDR2 YYNGEE.

The chain joins TRBV5-1 to TRBJ2-5; 8 nucleotides line up with TRBD2. V shed 0 bases and J 1 base; nucleotides not matched to a gene: 5. Germline V gene lookup returns CDR1 SGHRS and CDR2 YFSETQ. The CDR3 is 16 amino acids. The CDR3 is CASSLVVGGVQETQYF. DNA for the CDR3: TGCGCCAGCAGCTTGGTGGTCGGGGGGGTCCAAGAGACCCAGTACTTC.

The chain couples TRBV11-2 to TRBJ2-7; D is undetermined. Germline CDR1 SGHAT, CDR2 FQNNGV. Trimming pared 7 bases from V and 0 bases from J, leaving 13 bases between. The CDR3 contains 14 residues. The DNA of the CDR3 is TGTGCCAGCACCATCAGAGCCAACTCCTACGAGCAGTACTTC. Amino acids: CASTIRANSYEQYF.

The chain is built from TRBV10-3 and TRBJ1-2; no reliable D call. Looked up from germline, CDR1 is ENHRY and CDR2 is SYGVKD. The CDR3 is 14 residues long. The germline V and J ends were trimmed by 3 bases and 3 bases, with 11 bases remaining between them. In nucleotides, the CDR3 is TGTGCCATCAGTGATCTGGCAACGGACTATGGCTACACCTTC. This codes for CAISDLATDYGYTF.

The chain is built from TRBV9 and TRBJ2-1; 7 nucleotides agree with TRBD2. The CDR3 extends over 15 amino acids. The junction had 6 bases not matched to a gene; V was cut back by 3 bases and J by 3 bases. Germline values: CDR1 SGDLS, CDR2 YYNGEE. The CDR3 loop is CASSASGAIYNEQFF. CDR3 in DNA: TGTGCCAGCAGCGCTAGCGGAGCAATCTACAATGAGCAGTTCTTC.

Details on this clone: Other nucleotide sequences from this sample produce the same CDR3. The V gene is TRBV27, the J gene TRBJ2-7; D possibly uses TRBD1 or TRBD2 (5 bases each). V was shortened by 3 bases and J by 1 base, with 7 bases between the two germline ends. The CDR3 extends over 13 amino acids. Germline V CDR1 and CDR2: MNHEY, SMNVEV (reference sequence). The CDR3 sequence: CASSLWGSYEQYF. In DNA form, the CDR3 reads TGTGCCAGCAGTTTGTGGGGGTCCTACGAGCAGTACTTC.

The rearrangement links TRBV11-2 to TRBJ2-4; possibly TRBD1 for D (6 bases). The CDR3 consists of 15 residues. Germline loops: CDR1 SGHAT, CDR2 FQNNGV. V lost 0 bases and J lost 10, with 16 bases in between. The CDR3: CASSLEGNRQEIQYF. Written as DNA, the CDR3 is TGTGCCAGCAGCTTAGAGGGGAACAGACAGGAGATTCAGTACTTC. The variable domain in full, completed from reference TRBV11-2 and TRBJ2-4, reads EAGVAQSPRYKIIEKRQSVAFWCNPISGHATLYWYQQILGQGPKLLIQFQNNGVVDDSQLPKDRFSAERLKGVDSTLKIQPAKLEDSAVYLCASSLEGNRQEIQYFGAGTRLSVL.

This clone was seen only once. J is TRBJ2-3 and V is TRBV11-1; weak D call: TRBD1 (6 bases). Trimming shortened V by 5 bases and J by 2 bases, and 14 bases separated the two germline ends. The CDR3 has 15 residues. Germline lookup yields CDR1 SGHAT and CDR2 FQDESV (reference sequence). CDR3 region: CASSATGTHTDTQYF. CDR3 bases: TGTGCCAGCAGCGCCACAGGGACACACACAGATACGCAGTATTTT.

In its sample, this clone was seen once. The chain uses TRBV18 and TRBJ1-2; a possible D gene is TRBD1 (5 bases). V was trimmed by 3 bases and J by 3 bases, leaving 14 bases between them. Germline loops: CDR1 KGHSH, CDR2 LQKENI. There are 15 residues in the CDR3. The CDR3: CASSPESGGYYGYTF. The CDR3 DNA follows: TGTGCCAGCTCACCGGAGTCCGGGGGGTACTATGGCTACACCTTC.